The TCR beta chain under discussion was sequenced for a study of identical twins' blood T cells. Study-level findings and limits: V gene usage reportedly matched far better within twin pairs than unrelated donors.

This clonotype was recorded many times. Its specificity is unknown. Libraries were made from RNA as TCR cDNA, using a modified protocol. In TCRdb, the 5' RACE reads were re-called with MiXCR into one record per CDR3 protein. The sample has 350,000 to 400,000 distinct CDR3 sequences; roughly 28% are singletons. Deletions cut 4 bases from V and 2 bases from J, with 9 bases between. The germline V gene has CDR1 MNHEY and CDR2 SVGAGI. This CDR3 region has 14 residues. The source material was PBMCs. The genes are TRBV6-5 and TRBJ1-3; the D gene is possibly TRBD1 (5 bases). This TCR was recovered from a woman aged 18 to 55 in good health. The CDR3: CASSFRQPGNTIYF. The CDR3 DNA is TGTGCCAGCAGTTTTCGACAGCCTGGAAACACCATATATTTT.